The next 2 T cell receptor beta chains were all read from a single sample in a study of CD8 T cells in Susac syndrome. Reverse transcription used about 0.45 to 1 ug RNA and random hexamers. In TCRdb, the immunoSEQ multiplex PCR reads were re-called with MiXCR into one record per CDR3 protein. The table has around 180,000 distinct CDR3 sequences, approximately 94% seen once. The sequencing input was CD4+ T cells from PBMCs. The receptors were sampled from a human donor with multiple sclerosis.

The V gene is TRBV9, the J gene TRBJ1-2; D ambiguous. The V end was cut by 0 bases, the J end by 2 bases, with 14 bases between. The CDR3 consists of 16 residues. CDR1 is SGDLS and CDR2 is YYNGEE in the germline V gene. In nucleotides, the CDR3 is TGTGCCAGCAGCGTAGGCCCCTCGACTAGGAACTATGGCTACACCTTC. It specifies CASSVGPSTRNYGYTF.

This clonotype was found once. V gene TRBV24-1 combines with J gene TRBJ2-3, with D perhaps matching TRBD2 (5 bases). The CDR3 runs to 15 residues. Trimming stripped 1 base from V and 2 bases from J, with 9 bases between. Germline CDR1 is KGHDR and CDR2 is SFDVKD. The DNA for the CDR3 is TGTGCCACCAGTGATTTTTCAGCGGTCACAGATACGCAGTATTTT. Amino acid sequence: CATSDFSAVTDTQYF.